This T cell receptor (beta chain) stems from a study of T cells in Graves' hyperthyroidism and ophthalmopathy. Study observations and caveats: In blood, most of the thyroid clonotypes expanded above 0.001 were also present.

The table lists this clonotype with a few counts. Its antigen is still unknown. Amplification of TCR beta CDR3 regions was performed using RNA transcripts as template. First-round RT-PCR targeting the TCR CDR3 was performed with the HTBI primer set. TCRdb fed the multiplex PCR reads into MiXCR, producing one record per CDR3 protein. The sample lists 500,000 to 650,000 distinct CDR3 sequences; 13% to 15% were seen once. No progression to ophthalmopathy during 18 months of follow-up defined stable disease. Patients were excluded because of uncontrolled infection, other autoimmune disease, pregnancy or lactation. Sample: blood. The TCR was taken from a middle-aged woman with Graves' hyperthyroidism.

The CDR3 sequence is CASSEPGRGNTGELFF. The CDR3 region has the DNA TGTGCCAGCAGTGAACCAGGTCGGGGAAACACCGGGGAGCTGTTTTTT. V gene TRBV25-1 combines with J gene TRBJ2-2; D might be TRBD2 (5 bases). Trimming removed 2 bases at V and 2 bases at J, with 12 bases between. Germline-derived CDR1 and CDR2 are MGHDK and SYGVNS. This CDR3 is built from 16 residues.